This T cell receptor (beta chain) is drawn from a study of blood T cell repertoires in COVID-19. Across the study: The United States, Italy and Spain supplied acute and convalescent COVID-19 samples. PBMCs, B-cell-depleted T cells, or T cells provided the cDNA or gDNA that made up the material.

Sequencing was performed with immunoSEQ multiplex PCR; in TCRdb, only in-frame clones are kept and a portion is missing. In the table there are a few hundred thousand clones, approximately 80% of which are singletons. V was pared by 3 bases and J by 6 bases, with 12 bases of the junction left unmatched. This CDR3 contains 16 residues. CDR1 is MNHNY, CDR2 SVGAGI, per germline (reference sequence). Clinical history reported by participants formed the basis on which cohorts were assigned. The chain employs TRBV6-6 and TRBJ1-2, with 8 bases lining up with TRBD1. The TCR comes from a man aged 25-45 years with acute COVID-19. Sequenced input: PBMCs or T cells enriched from blood (not recorded which). CDR3 sequence (DNA): TGTGCCAGCAGTTATCTAGGACAGGGCGAGGCGAATGGCTACACCTTC. Encoded protein: CASSYLGQGEANGYTF.